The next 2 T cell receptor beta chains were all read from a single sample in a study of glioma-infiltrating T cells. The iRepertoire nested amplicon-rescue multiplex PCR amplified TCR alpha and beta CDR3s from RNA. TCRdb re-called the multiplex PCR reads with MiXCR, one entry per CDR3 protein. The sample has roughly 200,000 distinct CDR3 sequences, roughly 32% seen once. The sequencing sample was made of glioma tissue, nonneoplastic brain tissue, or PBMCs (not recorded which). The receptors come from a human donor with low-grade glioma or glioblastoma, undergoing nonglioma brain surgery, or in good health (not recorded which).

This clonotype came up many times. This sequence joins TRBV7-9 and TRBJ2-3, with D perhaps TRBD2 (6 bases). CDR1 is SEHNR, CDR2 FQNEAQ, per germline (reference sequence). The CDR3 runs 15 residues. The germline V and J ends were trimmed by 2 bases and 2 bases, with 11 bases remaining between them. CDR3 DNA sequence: TGTGCCAGCAGCTTAACTGGAGGGATCACAGATACGCAGTATTTT. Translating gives CASSLTGGITDTQYF. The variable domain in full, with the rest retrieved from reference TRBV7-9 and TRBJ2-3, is DTGVSQNPRHKITKRGQNVTFRCDPISEHNRLYWYRQTLGQGPEFLTYFQNEAQLEKSRLLSDRFSAERPKGSFSTLEIQRTEQGDSAMYLCASSLTGGITDTQYFGPGTRLTVL.

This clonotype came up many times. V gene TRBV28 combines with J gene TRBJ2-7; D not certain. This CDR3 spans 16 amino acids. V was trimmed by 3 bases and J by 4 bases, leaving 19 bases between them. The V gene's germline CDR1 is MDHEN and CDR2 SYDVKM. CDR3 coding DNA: TGTGCCAGCAGTTTCGCTTTTGGGGAAAGTTCGTACGAGCAGTACTTC. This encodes CASSFAFGESSYEQYF.